This is a list of T cell receptor beta chains from one sample in a study of blood T cell repertoires in COVID-19. Here immunoSEQ multiplex PCR was the method, and the copy in TCRdb shows in-frame clones only, minus some. The repertoire holds approximately 170,000 clones, with 88% as singletons. The sample taken for sequencing was PBMCs or T cells enriched from blood (not recorded which). The receptors here all came from a woman between 18 and 30 years old who had recovered from COVID-19. Both conserved end residues are part of each CDR3. Fields, in order: J gene, V gene, CDR3 protein.

TRBJ1-5 TRBV19 CASSIQGRQPQHF
TRBJ2-7 TRBV29-1 CSVETSGDYEQYF
TRBJ2-1 TRBV3-1/TRBV3-2 CASSQDSLAGVDEQFF
TRBJ2-5 TRBV10-1 CASSESSGAAKTQYF
TRBJ2-1 TRBV19 CASSITVSSYNEQFF
TRBJ1-4 TRBV29-1 CSGQVQGAEKLFF
TRBJ1-3 TRBV28 CASSLGQLISGNTIYF
TRBJ1-2 TRBV4-2 CASSRGGVDYGYTF
TRBJ1-3 TRBV24-1 CATSDLFRVSGNTIYF
TRBJ1-5 TRBV15 CATSRGLNSNQPQHF
TRBJ1-1 TRBV5-6 CASSSVVNTEAFF
TRBJ1-6 TRBV30 CAWTGTGASPLHF
TRBJ1-5 TRBV4-1 CASSQEPRVTQPQHF
TRBJ1-3 TRBV11-2 CASSLTGLSGNTIYF
TRBJ2-2 TRBV15 CATSRDLWTGDTGELFF
TRBJ1-1 TRBV28 CASSLLEGAAFF
TRBJ2-7 TRBV4-1 CASSQVDYPPSEQYF
TRBJ2-7 TRBV2 CASREQGAGAYEQYF
TRBJ1-1 TRBV29-1 CSVQGLDRGLVGGPF
TRBJ2-2 TRBV10-1 CASSDEDRPTGELFF
TRBJ1-2 TRBV9 CASSLTPRSDYGYTF
TRBJ2-1 TRBV7-2 CASSLSSGITSYNEQFF
TRBJ1-2 TRBV27 CASSLSGPAGYGYTF
TRBJ1-1 TRBV10-3 CAISPGYTEAFF
TRBJ1-2 TRBV6-5 CASSTITGGHYGYTF
TRBJ2-7 TRBV27 CASSLSPDNYEQYF
TRBJ2-7 TRBV7-2 CASRGPSSYEQYF
TRBJ2-7 TRBV27 CASSRTSSYEQYF